This T cell receptor (beta chain) was found in a study of blood T cell repertoires in COVID-19. Overall study: The study drew acute and convalescent COVID-19 samples from the United States, Italy and Spain. PBMCs, B-cell-depleted T cells, or T cells provided the cDNA or gDNA that made up the material.

Germline loops: CDR1 LNHDA, CDR2 SQIVND (reference sequence). The V and J ends lost 9 bases and 0 bases respectively, with 15 bases between them. This CDR3 contains 16 residues. Patients of the Seattle cohort, enrolled during active infection, were followed longitudinally. Per the original data handling: Scientists estimated how many nucleated cells there were by amplifying reference gene primers. Clones were read by immunoSEQ multiplex PCR, and TCRdb kept only the in-frame ones, dropping some. D and trimming come from the DNA, and the V and J calls and clone size come from that table. The repertoire consists of some 130,000 clones, with roughly 89% occurring once and the leading ten covering around 4.5%.

The specimen was peripheral blood. This TCR derives from a man between 60 and 75 years old with COVID-19, enrolled during active disease. This rearrangement joins TRBV19 to TRBJ1-6, with unresolved D. In nucleotides, the CDR3 is TGTGCCAGCCGTGCTTTGGGGAGCTCCTATAATTCACCCCTCCACTTT. It translates to CASRALGSSYNSPLHF.